Presented here are 21 T cell receptor beta chains from one specimen sequenced in a study of metastatic and nonmetastatic thyroid tumors. Patients had received no treatment of any kind before thyroid surgery. Through MiXCR, TCRdb re-clonotyped the PCR reads. The sample has 14,000 to 15,000 clones, around a quarter seen once. Sequenced material: tumor tissue. All receptors come from a female donor with papillary thyroid cancer or a benign thyroid nodule (not recorded which). Some clones in this sample may be carry-over from other donors' samples.

Comments on this clone: Other DNA sequences in this specimen translate into the identical CDR3. The gene calls are TRBV19 and TRBJ2-5; no reliable D call. V lost 4 bases and J 5 bases, leaving 5 bases between the germline ends. Germline V gene sequence: CDR1 LNHDA, CDR2 SQIVND (reference sequence). The CDR3 contains 11 residues. The CDR3 protein is CASSTAETQYF. CDR3 DNA sequence: TGTGCCAGTAGTACTGCGGAGACCCAGTACTTC. Full variable domain (remainder filled in from reference TRBV19 and TRBJ2-5): DGGITQSPKYLFRKEGQNVTLSCEQNLNHDAMYWYRQDPGQGLRLIYYSQIVNDFQKGDIAEGYSVSREKKESFPLTVTSAQKNPTAFYLCASSTAETQYFGPGTRLLVL.

Judged by abundance, this clone is medium-sized. The chain carries TRBV6-1 and TRBJ1-4; D gene uncertain. Germline V gene data show CDR1 as MNHNS and CDR2 as SASEGT. Trimming shortened V by 7 bases and J by 5 bases, and 17 bases separated the two germline ends. This CDR3 region has 15 residues. CDR3 DNA sequence: TGTGCCAGCATTGCACCCGGACGGTACAATGAAAAACTGTTTTTT. Translating it yields CASIAPGRYNEKLFF.

This clone showed up many times. V gene TRBV5-1 combines with J gene TRBJ1-2; 8 bases agree with TRBD1. CDR1 is SGHRS and CDR2 is YFSETQ in the germline V gene. The CDR3 extends over 13 amino acids. V lost 6 bases to trimming and J lost 5 bases; unmatched junction nucleotides: 6. CDR3 DNA: TGCGCCAGCAACCTAGACAGGGGATATGGCTACACCTTC. Residues: CASNLDRGYGYTF.

The V call is TRBV5-1, the J call TRBJ1-1; 10 bases agree with TRBD1. The V gene end was trimmed by 4 bases and the J gene end by 12 bases; junction bases not matched to a gene: 12. Germline V gene lookup returns CDR1 SGHRS and CDR2 YFSETQ. This CDR3 has 14 amino acids. The CDR3 bases are TGCGCCAGCAGCAAGGACAGGGGGGCTACCGAATCTTTCTTT. Protein: CASSKDRGATESFF.

By proportion, this clone is medium-sized (0.01 to 0.1%). The chain couples TRBV12-3 or TRBV12-4 to TRBJ1-1, with 9 bases identical to TRBD1. CDR3 length: 13 amino acids. J gave up 5 bases and V 8 bases, and 6 bases lay outside the gene matches. The CDR3 sequence is CASFRQGETEAFF. CDR3 bases: TGTGCCAGCTTCCGACAGGGGGAGACTGAAGCTTTCTTT.

This clone was seen at least ten times. The rearrangement links TRBV2 to TRBJ2-4; unclear D gene. This CDR3 has 16 amino acids. The V gene lost 3 bases and the J gene lost 4 bases, with 16 bases spanning the gap. Germline V gene data show CDR1 as SNHLY and CDR2 as FYNNEI. The CDR3 DNA reads as TGTGCCAGCAGTGATGGGGAATACCCCCCGAAAAACATTCAGTACTTC. As protein: CASSDGEYPPKNIQYF.

This clone was detected many times. The V gene is TRBV20-1, the J gene TRBJ2-2; TRBD2 agrees at 11 bases. CDR1 is DFQATT, CDR2 SNEGSKA, per germline (reference sequence). CDR3 length: 19 amino acids. Trimming removed 5 bases from V and 4 bases from J; junction bases left unmatched: 18. This CDR3 is CSAARPGTSGLRSTGELFF. Here the CDR3 DNA reads TGCAGTGCTGCCCGTCCCGGGACTAGCGGCCTAAGGAGCACCGGGGAGCTGTTTTTT.

Worth noting for this clone: This could be a read error, since a much larger clone is one nucleotide away. The chain recombines TRBV9 with TRBJ2-4; unclear D gene. The CDR3 is 15 amino acids. Trimming took off 4 bases at V and 2 bases at J, with 13 bases between the two ends. Germline lookup yields CDR1 SGDLS and CDR2 YYNGEE. This CDR3 is CASSPRDGTKNIQYF. Here the CDR3 DNA reads TGTGCCAGCAGCCCCCGTGACGGTACCAAAAACATTCAGTACTTC.

The sample holds a few counts of this clone. The same CDR3 can be traced to other DNA sequences in this sample. This chain links TRBV6-1 with TRBJ2-7; 9 bases match TRBD1. This CDR3 contains 16 residues. From germline, CDR1 is MNHNS and CDR2 SASEGT. After removal of 6 bases from V and 5 bases from J, the junction contained 14 bases not matched to a gene. CDR3 DNA sequence: TGTGCCAGCAGCCCGATACCAGGACAGGGGCTAGACGAGCAGTACTTC. This translates into CASSPIPGQGLDEQYF.

This clone was found a few times. The chain recombines TRBV19 with TRBJ2-3; D not certain. Germline V gene data show CDR1 as LNHDA and CDR2 as SQIVND (reference sequence). The CDR3 contains 11 residues. V lost 5 bases to trimming and J lost 5 bases, with 5 bases between them. CDR3 sequence (DNA): TGTGCCAGTAGTTCGGGAGATACGCAGTATTTT. It translates to CASSSGDTQYF.

The table lists this clone with many counts. The chain joins TRBV5-1 to TRBJ2-7, with D uncertain. The germline gives CDR1 SGHRS, CDR2 YFSETQ. This CDR3 is built from 15 residues. Trimming took 0 bases from V and 5 from J, leaving 15 bases between them. DNA of the CDR3: TGCGCCAGCAGCTTGGGGCATAGAGACATCCACGAGCAGTACTTC. Translating gives CASSLGHRDIHEQYF.

Relative to its sample, this clone is medium-sized (0.01 to 0.1%). V usage is TRBV28 and J usage is TRBJ2-7; no reliable D call. Germline lookup yields CDR1 MDHEN and CDR2 SYDVKM. The CDR3 is 15 amino acids. V was trimmed by 5 bases and J by 2 bases, leaving 16 bases between them. CDR3 coding DNA: TGTGCCAGCAGTCAAGCGCCCCTTAGACCCTACGAGCAGTACTTC. Protein product: CASSQAPLRPYEQYF.

The chain recombines TRBV7-6 with TRBJ1-4; D is uncertain. The CDR3 length is 15 residues. Trimming removed 1 base from V and 8 bases from J, with 14 bases in between. CDR1 and CDR2 (germline): SGHVS, FNYEAQ. The CDR3 DNA is TGTGCCAGCAGCTTAGATTCGTCGGTTTACGAAAAACTGTTTTTT. It codes for CASSLDSSVYEKLFF.

The V gene is TRBV9, the J gene TRBJ2-7; D is possibly TRBD1 (6 bases). This CDR3 is 14 amino acids long. CDR1 and CDR2 (germline): SGDLS, YYNGEE. The germline V and J ends were trimmed by 0 bases and 7 bases, with 14 bases remaining between them. In DNA form, the CDR3 reads TGTGCCAGCAGCGTAGAGCAGGGGCCTCGAGAGCAGTACTTC. Protein sequence: CASSVEQGPREQYF.

This clone is medium-sized (0.01 to 0.1%). The chain links TRBV19 to TRBJ1-3, with a weak D call TRBD1 (5 bases). CDR1 is LNHDA and CDR2 is SQIVND in the germline V gene (reference sequence). The CDR3 totals 16 residues. Trimming removed 5 bases at V and 4 bases at J, with 18 bases between. Here the CDR3 DNA reads TGTGCCAGTAGTGTGCCGGGACCGGGTTTCGGAAACACCATATATTTT. It yields the protein CASSVPGPGFGNTIYF.

This clone has a count of ten or more. This chain connects TRBV3-1 to TRBJ1-1; a possible D gene is TRBD1 (5 bases). There are 14 residues in the CDR3. V was cut by 3 bases and J by 5 bases, with 13 bases left in between. Germline values: CDR1 LGHDT, CDR2 YNNKEL (reference sequence). The CDR3 DNA reads as TGTGCCAGCAGCCACAGGCTTTCAGGGACTGAAGCTTTCTTT. Amino acid sequence: CASSHRLSGTEAFF.

At least ten counts were recorded for this clone. V usage is TRBV20-1 and J usage is TRBJ2-1, with D tentatively TRBD2 (6 bases). Germline lookup yields CDR1 DFQATT and CDR2 SNEGSKA (reference sequence). V lost 1 base and J lost 0, with 13 bases in between. There are 16 residues in the CDR3. CDR3 in DNA: TGCAGTGCTAGAGTGGGCGGGGCCGGCTCCTACAATGAGCAGTTCTTC. It encodes CSARVGGAGSYNEQFF.

CDR3 protein: CASSLTPGLAGGEQYF. The CDR3 DNA reads as TGCGCCAGCAGCTTGACACCGGGACTAGCGGGAGGCGAGCAGTACTTC. V and J are TRBV5-1 and TRBJ2-7; the match to TRBD2 covers 15 bases. The V gene's germline CDR1 is SGHRS and CDR2 YFSETQ. The CDR3 runs to 16 residues. V lost 1 base, J lost 6 bases, and 5 bases stayed unmatched.

This clone was picked up a small number of times. The chain employs TRBV6-4 and TRBJ2-3; 9 positions match TRBD1. The CDR3 runs to 14 residues. Germline V lookup: CDR1 MRHNA, CDR2 SNTAGT. Losses at the gene ends were 3 bases for V and 3 bases for J; bases not matched to a gene: 1. The CDR3 DNA reads as TGTGCCAGCAGTGAACAGGGGGCTACAGATACGCAGTATTTT. Translating it yields CASSEQGATDTQYF.

The chain carries TRBV3-1 and TRBJ2-3, with 9 bases fitting TRBD2. V lost 5 bases, J lost 5 bases, and 8 bases stayed unmatched. The germline gives CDR1 LGHDT, CDR2 YNNKEL (reference sequence). CDR3 length: 15 residues. CDR3 protein: CASSNPGLAGDTQYF. In DNA, the CDR3 is TGTGCCAGCAGCAATCCGGGACTAGCAGGAGATACGCAGTATTTT.

This clone is labeled medium-sized. The CDR3 DNA follows: TGTGCCAGCAGTTACTCGACTAGCGGCTACGAGCAGTACTTC. Amino acid sequence: CASSYSTSGYEQYF. The V and J genes are TRBV6-2 or TRBV6-3 and TRBJ2-7; 9 positions agree with TRBD2. In germline, CDR1 is MNHEY, CDR2 SVGEGT. The length of the CDR3 is 14 residues. The trim removed 0 bases at V and 3 bases at J, leaving 0 bases unmatched.